This T cell receptor beta chain comes out of a study of CD8 T cells in Susac syndrome. The length of the CDR3 is 14 residues. Per the germline V gene, CDR1 is MDHEN and CDR2 is SYDVKM. With 5 bases removed from V and 2 bases from J, the gap between germline ends came to 13 bases. TCR beta sequencing covered blood CD8+ and CD4+ T cells. FACS was used to enrich TEMRA cells, whereas the CD8+ and CD4+ T cells were obtained by negative isolation. Reverse transcription of about 0.45 to 1 ug RNA used random hexamers. By means of immunoSEQ multiplex PCR, TCR beta CDR3 spanning 54 Vbeta and 13 Jbeta underwent amplification. Via MiXCR, TCRdb re-called the immunoSEQ multiplex PCR reads, giving one row per CDR3 protein. The sample includes tens of thousands of distinct CDR3 sequences, 93% seen only once; the top ten take roughly 0.52%.

The rearrangement uses TRBV28 and TRBJ2-7, with a weak D call TRBD1 (5 bases). This sequence was found in a human donor in good health. The sequenced sample was CD8+ T cells from PBMCs. In DNA, the CDR3 is TGTGCCAGCAGTCCGTCGACAGAAGCCTACGAGCAGTACTTC. The encoded protein is CASSPSTEAYEQYF.